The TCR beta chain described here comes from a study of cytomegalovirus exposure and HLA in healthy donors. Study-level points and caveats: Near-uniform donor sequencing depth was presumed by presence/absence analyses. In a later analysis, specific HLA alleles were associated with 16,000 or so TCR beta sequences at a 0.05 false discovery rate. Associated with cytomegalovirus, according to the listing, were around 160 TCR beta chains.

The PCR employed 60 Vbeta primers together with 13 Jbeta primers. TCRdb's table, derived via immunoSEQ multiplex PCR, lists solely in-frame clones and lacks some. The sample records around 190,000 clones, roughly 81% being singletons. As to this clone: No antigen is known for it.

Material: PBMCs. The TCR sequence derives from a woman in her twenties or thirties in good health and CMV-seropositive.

CDR3 in DNA: TGTGCCAGCAGCTCGAGACAGGGCACCGGGGAGCTGTTTTTT. Amino acids: CASSSRQGTGELFF. V and J are TRBV11-3 and TRBJ2-2, with 7 bases fitting TRBD1. In germline, CDR1 is SGHNT, CDR2 YENEEA. After removal of 4 bases from V and 4 bases from J, the junction contained 3 bases not matched to a gene. The CDR3 has 14 amino acids.